The TCR beta chain under discussion was sequenced for a study of blood T cell repertoires in COVID-19 (dated by TCRdb to the early 2020s). About the investigation overall: Samples covering the acute and convalescent phases of COVID-19 were provided by collaborators in the United States, Italy and Spain. The repertoires were released in a freely available public database intended as a resource for research on the immune response to SARS-CoV-2. Where HLA class I and class II types were available, the types were taken from metadata supplied by the sample provider, not from assay-based typing. The material from the prospective study consisted of cDNA or gDNA derived from T cells, B-cell-depleted T cells, or PBMCs. The samples were drawn from the first 160 participants of the ongoing ImmuneRACE study and from 950 to 1,500 subjects provided by 6 global collaborators. Deeply sampled blood TCRbeta repertoires from subjects exposed to, actively infected with, or recovered from COVID-19 were included in the dataset. A de-identified subject ID, COVID-19 status, age in years and sex were almost always included in the sample metadata.

Measured from the cysteine to the phenylalanine, the CDR3 is 15 residues long. Only the CDR3 part of the read is kept: 45 bases, read in frame from the first base. CDR1 and CDR2, per the germline V gene, are MDHEN and SYDVKM. V drops 7 bases and J drops 2 bases, leaving 18 bases in between. The immunoSEQ Assay, a bias-controlled multiplex PCR, was used to amplify TCRbeta CDR3 regions from genomic DNA. In the authors' own workflow: The number of nucleated cells in each sample was estimated by amplification of reference gene primers within the assay. Sequence reads were collapsed and filtered to measure the absolute abundance of every unique TCRbeta CDR3 rearrangement. Productive Simpson clonality was computed per sample as the square root of Simpson's diversity index over productive rearrangements. The table was pulled from immuneACCESS by TCRdb, which kept in-frame rearrangements only. Such tables lose some clones; where checked, under half of the loss comes from unresolved V genes, and the rest has no known cause. The DNA gave D and trimming, while V, J and clone size come from that table. This sample gives around 60,000 clones in total; roughly 80% of them show up just once. The ten largest clones add up to roughly a tenth of the sample.

Note on this clone: The clone's antigen remains unknown. Within one base of it there is no much larger clone, and no base qualities were kept.

Broad study findings and their caveats: Clinical and demographic metadata were provided uncurated, with the amount varying by source and participant.

In Seattle, one collaborating source enrolled patients while the infection was active and tracked those patients longitudinally over the course of disease. Whole blood was collected in K2EDTA tubes by collaborating institutions according to the institutions' own protocols. For TCRbeta analysis, collaborators shipped samples in one of three forms: frozen whole blood, isolated PBMCs, or DNA extracted from either of those sample types. This chain joins TRBV28 to TRBJ2-7; a tentative D match to TRBD2 spans 6 bases. Sequenced sample: peripheral blood. The sequence was collected from a man aged 50-59 years with COVID-19, enrolled during active disease. Here the CDR3 is given as CASKIGSGPTYEQYF. The bases are TGTGCCAGCAAAATCGGAAGCGGGCCGACCTACGAGCAGTACTTC.